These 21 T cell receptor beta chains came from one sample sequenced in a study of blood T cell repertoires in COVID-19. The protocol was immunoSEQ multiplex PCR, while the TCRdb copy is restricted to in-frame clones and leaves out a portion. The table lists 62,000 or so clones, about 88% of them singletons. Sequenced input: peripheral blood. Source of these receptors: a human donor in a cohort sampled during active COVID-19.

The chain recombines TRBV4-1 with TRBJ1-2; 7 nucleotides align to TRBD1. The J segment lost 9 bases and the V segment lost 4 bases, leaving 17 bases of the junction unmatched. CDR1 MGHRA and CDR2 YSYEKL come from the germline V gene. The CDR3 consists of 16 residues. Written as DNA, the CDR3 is TGCGCCAGCAGCCTCGACAGGGCCAGGAACTATCTAAGCTACACCTTC. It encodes CASSLDRARNYLSYTF.

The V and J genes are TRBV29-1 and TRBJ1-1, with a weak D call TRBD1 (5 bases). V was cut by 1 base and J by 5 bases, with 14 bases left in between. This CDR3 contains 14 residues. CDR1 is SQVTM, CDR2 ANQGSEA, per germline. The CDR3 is CSVEGGDLGTEAFF. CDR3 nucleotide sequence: TGCAGCGTTGAAGGGGGGGATTTGGGGACTGAAGCTTTCTTT.

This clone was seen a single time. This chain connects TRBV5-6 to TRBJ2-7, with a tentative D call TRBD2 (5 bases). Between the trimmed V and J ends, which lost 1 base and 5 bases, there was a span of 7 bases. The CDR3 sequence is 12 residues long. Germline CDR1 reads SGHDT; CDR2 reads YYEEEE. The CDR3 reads CASSLFGDEQYF. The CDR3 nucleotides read TGTGCCAGCAGCTTGTTCGGGGACGAGCAGTACTTC.

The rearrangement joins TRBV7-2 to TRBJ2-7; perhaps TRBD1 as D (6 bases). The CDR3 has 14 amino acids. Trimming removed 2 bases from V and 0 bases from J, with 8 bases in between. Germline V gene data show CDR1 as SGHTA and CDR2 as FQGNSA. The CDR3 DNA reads TGTGCCAGCAGCTTAACAGGGACCTCCTACGAGCAGTACTTC. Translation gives CASSLTGTSYEQYF.

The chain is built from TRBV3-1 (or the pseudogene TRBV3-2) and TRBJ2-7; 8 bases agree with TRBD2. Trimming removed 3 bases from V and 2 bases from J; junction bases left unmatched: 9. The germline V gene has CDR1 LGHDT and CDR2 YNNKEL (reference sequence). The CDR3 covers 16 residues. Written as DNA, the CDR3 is TGTGCCAGCAGCCAGGGAAAAATAGCGGGAACCTACGAGCAGTACTTC. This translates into CASSQGKIAGTYEQYF.

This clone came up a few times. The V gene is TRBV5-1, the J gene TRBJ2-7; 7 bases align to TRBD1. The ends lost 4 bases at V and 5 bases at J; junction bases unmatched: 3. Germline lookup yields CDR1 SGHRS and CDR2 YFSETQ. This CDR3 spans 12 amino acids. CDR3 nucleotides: TGCGCCAGCAGCCTAGACAGGGACGAGCAGTACTTC. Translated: CASSLDRDEQYF.

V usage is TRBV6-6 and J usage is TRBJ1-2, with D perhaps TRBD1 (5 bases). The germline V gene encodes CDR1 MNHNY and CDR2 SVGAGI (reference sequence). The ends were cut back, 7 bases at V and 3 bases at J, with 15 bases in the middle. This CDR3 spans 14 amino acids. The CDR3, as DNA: TGTGCCAGCACCTACGGGGGAAGATACTATGGCTACACCTTC. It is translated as CASTYGGRYYGYTF.

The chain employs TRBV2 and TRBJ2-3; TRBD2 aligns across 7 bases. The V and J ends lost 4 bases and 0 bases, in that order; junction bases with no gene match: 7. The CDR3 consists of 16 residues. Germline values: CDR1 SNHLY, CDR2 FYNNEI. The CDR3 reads CASSGGLAVSTDTQYF. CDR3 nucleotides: TGTGCCAGCAGTGGTGGGCTAGCGGTTAGCACAGATACGCAGTATTTT. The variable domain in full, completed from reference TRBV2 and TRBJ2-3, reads EPEVTQTPSHQVTQMGQEVILRCVPISNHLYFYWYRQILGQKVEFLVSFYNNEISEKSEIFDDQFSVERPDGSNFTLKIRSTKLEDSAMYFCASSGGLAVSTDTQYFGPGTRLTVL.

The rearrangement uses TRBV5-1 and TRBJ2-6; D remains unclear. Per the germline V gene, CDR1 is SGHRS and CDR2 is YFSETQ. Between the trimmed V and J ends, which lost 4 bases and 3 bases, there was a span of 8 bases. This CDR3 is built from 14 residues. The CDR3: CASSRRGGANVLTF. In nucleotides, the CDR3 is TGCGCCAGCAGCCGCCGCGGTGGGGCCAACGTCCTGACTTTC. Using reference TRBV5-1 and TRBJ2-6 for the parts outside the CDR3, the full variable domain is KAGVTQTPRYLIKTRGQQVTLSCSPISGHRSVSWYQQTPGQGLQFLFEYFSETQRNKGNFPGRFSGRQFSNSRSEMNVSTLELGDSALYLCASSRRGGANVLTFGAGSRLTVL.

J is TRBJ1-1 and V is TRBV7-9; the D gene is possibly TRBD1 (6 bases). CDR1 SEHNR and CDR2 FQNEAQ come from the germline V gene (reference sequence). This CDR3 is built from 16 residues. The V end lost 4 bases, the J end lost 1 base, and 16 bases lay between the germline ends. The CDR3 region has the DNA TGTGCCAGCAGCTCAGCCGTGCCGGGACAGAACACTGAAGCTTTCTTT. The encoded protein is CASSSAVPGQNTEAFF. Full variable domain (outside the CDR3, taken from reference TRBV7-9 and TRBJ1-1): DTGVSQNPRHKITKRGQNVTFRCDPISEHNRLYWYRQTLGQGPEFLTYFQNEAQLEKSRLLSDRFSAERPKGSFSTLEIQRTEQGDSAMYLCASSSAVPGQNTEAFFGQGTRLTVV.

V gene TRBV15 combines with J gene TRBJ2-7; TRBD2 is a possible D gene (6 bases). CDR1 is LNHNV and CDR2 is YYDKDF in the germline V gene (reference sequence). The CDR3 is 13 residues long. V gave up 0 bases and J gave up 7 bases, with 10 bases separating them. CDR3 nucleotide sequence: TGTGCCACCAGCAGAGATCTGGAGGGGGAGCAGTACTTC. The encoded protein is CATSRDLEGEQYF.

CDR3 nucleotides: TGTGCCAGCTCACCGACCGGGATAAGAAATCAGCCCCAGCATTTT. It translates to CASSPTGIRNQPQHF. The rearrangement uses TRBV18 and TRBJ1-5; unclear D gene. The CDR3 sequence is 15 residues long. Germline loops: CDR1 KGHSH, CDR2 LQKENI. The V gene lost 3 bases and the J gene lost 4 bases, with 13 bases spanning the gap.

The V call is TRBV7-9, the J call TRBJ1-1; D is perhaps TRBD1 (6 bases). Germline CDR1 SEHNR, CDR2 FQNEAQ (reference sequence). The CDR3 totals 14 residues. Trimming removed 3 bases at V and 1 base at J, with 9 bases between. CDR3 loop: CASSFGQPNTEAFF. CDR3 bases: TGTGCCAGCAGCTTCGGACAGCCGAACACTGAAGCTTTCTTT.

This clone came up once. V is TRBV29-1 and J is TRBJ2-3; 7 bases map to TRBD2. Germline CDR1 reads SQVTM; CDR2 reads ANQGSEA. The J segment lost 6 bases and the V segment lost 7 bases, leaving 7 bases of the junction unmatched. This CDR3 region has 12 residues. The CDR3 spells CSGGLVIDTQYF. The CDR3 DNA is TGCAGCGGTGGACTAGTCATTGATACGCAGTATTTT.

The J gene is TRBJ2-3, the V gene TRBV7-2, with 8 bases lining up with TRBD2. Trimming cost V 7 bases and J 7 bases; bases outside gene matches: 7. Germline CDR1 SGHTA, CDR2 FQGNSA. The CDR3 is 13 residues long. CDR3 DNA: TGTGCCAGCAAACCCCCGGGAGGGAATACGCAGTATTTT. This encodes CASKPPGGNTQYF.

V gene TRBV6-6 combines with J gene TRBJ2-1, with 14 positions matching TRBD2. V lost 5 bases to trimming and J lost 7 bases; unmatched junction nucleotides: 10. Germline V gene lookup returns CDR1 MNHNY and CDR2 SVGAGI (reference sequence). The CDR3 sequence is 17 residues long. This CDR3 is CASSPMRTSGRYNEQFF. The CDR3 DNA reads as TGTGCCAGCAGTCCAATGAGGACTAGCGGGAGGTATAATGAGCAGTTCTTC.

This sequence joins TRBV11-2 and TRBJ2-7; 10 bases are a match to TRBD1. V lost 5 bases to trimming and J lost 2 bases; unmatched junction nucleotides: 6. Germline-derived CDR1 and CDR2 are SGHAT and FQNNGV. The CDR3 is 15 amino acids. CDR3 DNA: TGTGCCAGCAGCCCCGACAGGGGGCCCACCTACGAGCAGTACTTC. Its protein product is CASSPDRGPTYEQYF.

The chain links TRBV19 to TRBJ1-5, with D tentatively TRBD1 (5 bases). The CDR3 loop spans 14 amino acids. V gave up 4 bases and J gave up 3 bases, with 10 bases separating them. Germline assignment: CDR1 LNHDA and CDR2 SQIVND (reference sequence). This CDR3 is CASSTGLINQPQHF. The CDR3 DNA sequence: TGTGCCAGTAGTACAGGGTTGATCAATCAGCCCCAGCATTTT.

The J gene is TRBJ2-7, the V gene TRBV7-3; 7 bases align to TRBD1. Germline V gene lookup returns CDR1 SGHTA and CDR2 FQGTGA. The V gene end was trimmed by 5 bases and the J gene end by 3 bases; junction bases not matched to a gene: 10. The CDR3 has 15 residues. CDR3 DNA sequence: TGTGCCAGCAGCAGCCAACCGGGACAGAGCTACGAGCAGTACTTC. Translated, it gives CASSSQPGQSYEQYF. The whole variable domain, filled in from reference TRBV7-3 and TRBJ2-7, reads GAGVSQTPSNKVTEKGKYVELRCDPISGHTALYWYRQSLGQGPEFLIYFQGTGAADDSGLPNDRFFAVRPEGSVSTLKIQRTERGDSAVYLCASSSQPGQSYEQYFGPGTRLTVT.

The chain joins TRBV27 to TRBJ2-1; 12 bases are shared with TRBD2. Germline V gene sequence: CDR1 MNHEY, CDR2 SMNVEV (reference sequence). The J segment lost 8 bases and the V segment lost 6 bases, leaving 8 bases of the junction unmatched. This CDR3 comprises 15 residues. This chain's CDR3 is CASSLLAGGVHEQFF. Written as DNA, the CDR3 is TGTGCCAGCAGCCTACTAGCGGGAGGAGTCCATGAGCAGTTCTTC.

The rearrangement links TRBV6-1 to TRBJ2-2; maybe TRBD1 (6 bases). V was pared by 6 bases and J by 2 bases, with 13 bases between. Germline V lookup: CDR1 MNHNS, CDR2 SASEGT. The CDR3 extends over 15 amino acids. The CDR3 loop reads CASRTGTRNTGELFF. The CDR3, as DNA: TGTGCCAGCAGGACCGGGACAAGAAACACCGGGGAGCTGTTTTTT.